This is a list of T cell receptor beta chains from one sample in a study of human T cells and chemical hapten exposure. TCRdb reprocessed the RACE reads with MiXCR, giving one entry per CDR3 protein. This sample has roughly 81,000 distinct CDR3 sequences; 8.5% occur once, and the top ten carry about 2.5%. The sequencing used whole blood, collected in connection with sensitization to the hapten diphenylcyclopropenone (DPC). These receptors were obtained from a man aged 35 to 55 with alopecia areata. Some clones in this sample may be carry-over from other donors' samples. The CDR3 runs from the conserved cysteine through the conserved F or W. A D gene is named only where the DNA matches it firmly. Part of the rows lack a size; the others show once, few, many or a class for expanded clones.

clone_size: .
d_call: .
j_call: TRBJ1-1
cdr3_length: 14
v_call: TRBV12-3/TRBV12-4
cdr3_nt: TGTGCCAGCAGCAAAGGGACGGTGAACACTGAAGCTTTCTTT
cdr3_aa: CASSKGTVNTEAFF

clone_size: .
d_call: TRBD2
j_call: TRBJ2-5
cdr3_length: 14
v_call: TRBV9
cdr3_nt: TGTGCCAGCAGCGTAGGTGGACTAGAGGAGACCCAGTACTTC
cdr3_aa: CASSVGGLEETQYF

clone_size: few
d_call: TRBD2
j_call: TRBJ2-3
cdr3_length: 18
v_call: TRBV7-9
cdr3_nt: TGTGCCAGCAGCTTTGGGACTAGCGGGAGGGTGCGCACAGATACGCAGTATTTT
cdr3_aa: CASSFGTSGRVRTDTQYF

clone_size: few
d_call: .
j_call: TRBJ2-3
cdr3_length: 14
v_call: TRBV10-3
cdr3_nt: TGTGCCATCAGTGAGTCGACTAGCACAGATACGCAGTATTTT
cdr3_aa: CAISESTSTDTQYF

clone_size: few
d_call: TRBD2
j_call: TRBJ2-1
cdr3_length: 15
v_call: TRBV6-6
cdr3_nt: TGTGCCAGCAGTGACCTTAGCGGGAGCGGCGATGAGCAGTTCTTC
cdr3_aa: CASSDLSGSGDEQFF

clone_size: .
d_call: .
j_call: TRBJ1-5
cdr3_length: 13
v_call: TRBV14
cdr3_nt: TGTGCCAGCAGCCAAGATTGGGGTCAGCCCCAGCATTTT
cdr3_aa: CASSQDWGQPQHF

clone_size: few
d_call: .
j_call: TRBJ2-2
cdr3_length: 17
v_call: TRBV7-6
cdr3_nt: TGTGCCAGCAGTCCCAATTCCGACGGACCGAACACCGGGGAGCTGTTTTTT
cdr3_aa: CASSPNSDGPNTGELFF

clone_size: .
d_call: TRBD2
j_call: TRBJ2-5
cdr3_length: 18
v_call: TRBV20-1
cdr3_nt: TGCAGTGCTAGCCCCCCCCCGACTAGCGGGAGGGCCAAGGAGACCCAGTACTTC
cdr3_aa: CSASPPPTSGRAKETQYF

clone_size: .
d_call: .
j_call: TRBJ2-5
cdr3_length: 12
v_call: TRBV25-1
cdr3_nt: TGTGCCAGCAGTGAATCAAGTGAGACCCAGTACTTC
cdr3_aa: CASSESSETQYF

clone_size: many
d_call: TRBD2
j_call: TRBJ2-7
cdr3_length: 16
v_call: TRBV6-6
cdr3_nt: TGTGCCAGCAGTTACTCGTCTAGCGGGAGAAACTACGAGCAGTACTTC
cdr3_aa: CASSYSSSGRNYEQYF

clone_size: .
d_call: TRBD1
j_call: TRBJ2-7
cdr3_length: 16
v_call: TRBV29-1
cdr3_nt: TGCAGCGTTGAGGGAACCGGGACAGGGGCCACCTACGAGCAGTACTTC
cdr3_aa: CSVEGTGTGATYEQYF

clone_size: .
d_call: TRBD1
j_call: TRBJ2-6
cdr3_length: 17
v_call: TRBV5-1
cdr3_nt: TGCGCCAGCAGCCGCGTCCCAGGGGGCGTCGAGGCCAACGTCCTGACTTTC
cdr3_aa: CASSRVPGGVEANVLTF

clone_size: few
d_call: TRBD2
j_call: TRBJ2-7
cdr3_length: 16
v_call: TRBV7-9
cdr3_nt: TGTGCCAGCAGCTCCGGGGGGACTAGCGGGCTTTACGAGCAGTACTTC
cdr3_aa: CASSSGGTSGLYEQYF

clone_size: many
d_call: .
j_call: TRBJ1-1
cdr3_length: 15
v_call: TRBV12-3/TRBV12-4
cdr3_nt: TGTGCCAGCAGTTTAGGGTTGACGTTGTACACTGAAGCTTTCTTT
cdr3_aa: CASSLGLTLYTEAFF

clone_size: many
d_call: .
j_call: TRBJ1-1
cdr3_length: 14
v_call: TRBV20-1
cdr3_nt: TGCAGTGCTACCCCTCCCCCTGTGGGCACTGAAGCTTTCTTT
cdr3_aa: CSATPPPVGTEAFF

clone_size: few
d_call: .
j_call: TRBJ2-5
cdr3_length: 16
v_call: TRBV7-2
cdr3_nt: TGTGCCAGCAGCTTAGATTTCACAAACCGGGGAGAGACCCAGTACTTC
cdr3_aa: CASSLDFTNRGETQYF

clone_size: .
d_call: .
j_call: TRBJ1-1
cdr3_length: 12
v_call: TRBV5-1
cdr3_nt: TGCGCCAGCAGCTCCGAAAGTAATCAAGCTTTCTTT
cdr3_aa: CASSSESNQAFF

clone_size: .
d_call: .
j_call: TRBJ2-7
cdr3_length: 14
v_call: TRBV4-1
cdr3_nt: TGCGCCAGCAGCCAAGATACCGACAGCTACGAGCAGTACTTC
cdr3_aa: CASSQDTDSYEQYF

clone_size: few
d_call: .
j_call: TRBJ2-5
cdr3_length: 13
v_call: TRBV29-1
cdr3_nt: TGCAGCGTTGACCTAGCGACCCAAGAGACCCAGTACTTC
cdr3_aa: CSVDLATQETQYF

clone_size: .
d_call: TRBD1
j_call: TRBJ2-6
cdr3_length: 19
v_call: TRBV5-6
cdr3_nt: TGTGCCAGCAGCTCCAAAGCAGGGGGCGCGGGCTCTGGGGCCAACGTCCTGACTTTC
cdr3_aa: CASSSKAGGAGSGANVLTF

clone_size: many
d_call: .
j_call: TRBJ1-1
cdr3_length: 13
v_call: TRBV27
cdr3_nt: TGTGCCAGCAGTTTACGAGGGACCACTGAAGCTTTCTTT
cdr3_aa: CASSLRGTTEAFF

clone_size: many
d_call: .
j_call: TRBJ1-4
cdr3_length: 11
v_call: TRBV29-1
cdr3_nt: TGCAGCGTTGAGGGCGGGGAAAAACTGTTTTTT
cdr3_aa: CSVEGGEKLFF

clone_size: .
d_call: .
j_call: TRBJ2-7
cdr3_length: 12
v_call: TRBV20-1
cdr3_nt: TGCAGTGCTAGAGAGGACATCTACGAGCAGTACTTC
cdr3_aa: CSAREDIYEQYF

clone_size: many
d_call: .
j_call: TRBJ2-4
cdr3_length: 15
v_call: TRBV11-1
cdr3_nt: TGTGCCAGCAGCTCTAACCAAGGGCTCAAAAACATTCAGTACTTC
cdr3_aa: CASSSNQGLKNIQYF

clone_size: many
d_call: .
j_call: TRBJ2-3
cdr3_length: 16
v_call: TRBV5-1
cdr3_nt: TGCGCCAGCAGCTTGGACCTGAGATCTAGCACAGATACGCAGTATTTT
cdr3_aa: CASSLDLRSSTDTQYF

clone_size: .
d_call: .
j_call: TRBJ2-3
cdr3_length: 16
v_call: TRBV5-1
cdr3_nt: TGCGCCAGCAGCAAAGATACAGTTTTTAGCACAGATACGCAGTATTTT
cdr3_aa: CASSKDTVFSTDTQYF

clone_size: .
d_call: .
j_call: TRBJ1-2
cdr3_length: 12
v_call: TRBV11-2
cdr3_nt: TGTGCCAGCAGCTCTAGCAGGGTTGGCTACACCTTC
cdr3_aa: CASSSSRVGYTF

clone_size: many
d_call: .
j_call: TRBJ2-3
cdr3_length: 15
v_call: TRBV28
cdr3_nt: TGTGCCAGCAGTTTAGGTGGGCCGAGCACAGATACGCAGTATTTT
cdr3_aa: CASSLGGPSTDTQYF

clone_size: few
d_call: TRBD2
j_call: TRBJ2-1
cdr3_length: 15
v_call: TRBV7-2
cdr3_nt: TGTGCCAGCAGCTTAACGCGGGAGGCCTACAATGAGCAGTTCTTC
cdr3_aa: CASSLTREAYNEQFF

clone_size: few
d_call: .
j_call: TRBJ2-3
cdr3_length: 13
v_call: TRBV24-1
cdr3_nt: TGTGCCACCAGTGACACCTACACGGCAACGCAGTATTTT
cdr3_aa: CATSDTYTATQYF

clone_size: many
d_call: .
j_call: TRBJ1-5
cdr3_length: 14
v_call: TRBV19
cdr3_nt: TGTGCCAGTACCTCCCTCGGCCCTAATCAGCCCCAGCATTTT
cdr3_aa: CASTSLGPNQPQHF

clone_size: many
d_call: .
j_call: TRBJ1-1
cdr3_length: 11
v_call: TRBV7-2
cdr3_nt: TGTGCCAGCAGCTTAACTACCCAAGCTTTCTTT
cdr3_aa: CASSLTTQAFF

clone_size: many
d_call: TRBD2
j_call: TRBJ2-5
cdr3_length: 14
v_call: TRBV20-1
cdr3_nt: TGCAGTGCTAGACTTCCGGGAGGGTCAGAGACCCAGTACTTC
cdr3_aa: CSARLPGGSETQYF

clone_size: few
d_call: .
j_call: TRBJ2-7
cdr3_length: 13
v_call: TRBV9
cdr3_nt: TGTGCCAGCAGCGTAGCGGCATTCGACGAGCAGTACTTC
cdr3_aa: CASSVAAFDEQYF

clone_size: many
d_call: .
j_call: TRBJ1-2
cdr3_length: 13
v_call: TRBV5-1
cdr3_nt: TGCGCCAGCAGCGGGGACGGAAACTATGGCTACACCTTC
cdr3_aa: CASSGDGNYGYTF

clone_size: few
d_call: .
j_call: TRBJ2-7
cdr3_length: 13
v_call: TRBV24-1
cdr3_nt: TGTGCCACCAGTGCCCCGAAGGGCGTGGAGCAGTACTTC
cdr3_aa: CATSAPKGVEQYF

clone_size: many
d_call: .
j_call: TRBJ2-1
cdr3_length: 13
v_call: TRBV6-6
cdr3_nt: TGTGCCAGCAGTTATCGGCGGTATCAGGAGCAGTTCTTC
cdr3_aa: CASSYRRYQEQFF

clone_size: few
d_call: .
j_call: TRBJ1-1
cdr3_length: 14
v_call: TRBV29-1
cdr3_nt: TGCGCGATGTTGACCGCAGAAGTGAACACTGAAGCTTTCTTT
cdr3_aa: CAMLTAEVNTEAFF

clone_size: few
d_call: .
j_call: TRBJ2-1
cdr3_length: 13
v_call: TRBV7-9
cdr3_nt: TGTGCCAGCAGCTTAGCAGCCTACAATGAGCAGTTCTTC
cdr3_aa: CASSLAAYNEQFF

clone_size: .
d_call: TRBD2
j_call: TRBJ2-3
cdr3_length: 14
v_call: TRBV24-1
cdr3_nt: TGTGCCACGGGCCAGCGGGAGAGTTTAGATACGCAGTATTTT
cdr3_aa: CATGQRESLDTQYF

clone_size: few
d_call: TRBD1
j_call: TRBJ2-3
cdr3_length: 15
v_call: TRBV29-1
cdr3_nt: TGCAGCGTTGATAAGGCAGGGGGCGACGCAGATACGCAGTATTTT
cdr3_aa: CSVDKAGGDADTQYF

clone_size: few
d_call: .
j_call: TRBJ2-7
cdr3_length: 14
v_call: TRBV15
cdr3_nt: TGTGCCACCAGCAGAGGAAAGGGCCCCTACGAGCAGTACTTC
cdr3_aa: CATSRGKGPYEQYF

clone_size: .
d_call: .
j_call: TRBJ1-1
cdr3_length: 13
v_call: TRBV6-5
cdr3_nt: TGTGCCAGCAGAGGCTCAGGGAACACTGAAGCTTTCTTT
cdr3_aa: CASRGSGNTEAFF

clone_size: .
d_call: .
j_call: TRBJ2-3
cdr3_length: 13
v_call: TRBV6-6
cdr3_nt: TGTGCCAGCAGTTACTTTAAGGGGGATACGCAGTATTTT
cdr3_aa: CASSYFKGDTQYF

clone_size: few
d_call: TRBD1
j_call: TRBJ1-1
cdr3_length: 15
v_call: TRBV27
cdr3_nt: TGTGCCAGCAGTTCACCGGGACAGGGGGCAACTGAAGCTTTCTTT
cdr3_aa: CASSSPGQGATEAFF